This T cell receptor beta chain comes out of a study of T cell responses to AZD1222 COVID-19 vaccine. Study-wide background: Timing groups of about 4 and about 12 weeks for second doses were pooled.

Clones were read by immunoSEQ multiplex PCR, and TCRdb kept only the in-frame ones, dropping some. This sample has 100,000 or so clones, with roughly 89% found just once. The CDR3 extends over 13 amino acids. Trimming removed 7 bases from V and 5 bases from J, with 15 bases in between. CDR1 is MNHEY, CDR2 SMNVEV, per germline (reference sequence). The receptor was derived from an adult in good health. The V gene is TRBV27, the J gene TRBJ2-7; TRBD1 is a possible D gene (6 bases). This sample comprised peripheral blood, obtained on day 0 of AZD1222 vaccination. The CDR3 sequence: CASKVSGDDEQYF. In DNA form, the CDR3 reads TGTGCCAGCAAAGTTTCAGGGGACGACGAGCAGTACTTC.